This TCR beta chain was found in a study of vaccination effects on CD4 cells after COVID-19. The CDR3 length is 17 residues. V was trimmed by 4 bases and J by 0 bases, leaving 13 bases between them. CDR1 is LGHDT, CDR2 YNNKEL, per germline (reference sequence). Sequencing was preceded by expansion of antigen-specific CD4+ T cells with viral peptide pools in the ViraFEST assay. Cultured cells yielded isolated CD4+ T cells after 10 to 11 days. Participants each got two BNT162b2 or mRNA-1273 vaccine doses. Absence of prior SARS-CoV-2 infection characterized the vaccine recipients, who showed negative nucleocapsid antibodies. Data came from immunoSEQ multiplex PCR; TCRdb stores just in-frame clones and leaves some out. Of about 66,000 clones listed, around four fifths were seen once; the top ten hold about 0.91%. On this clone itself: The antigen is not known.

The sequencing used CD4+ T cells from PBMCs cultured with HCoV-OC43 spike peptides, collected after COVID-19 vaccination. As for subset: HCoV-OC43 spike overlapping peptide pool stimulation. This clonotype was sampled from a human donor who received a COVID-19 vaccine. The V and J genes are TRBV3-1 (or the pseudogene TRBV3-2) and TRBJ2-6; D is perhaps TRBD1 or TRBD2 (5 bases each). CDR3 region: CASSLGTAVSGANVLTF. DNA of the CDR3: TGTGCCAGCAGCCTCGGGACGGCCGTCTCTGGGGCCAACGTCCTGACTTTC.